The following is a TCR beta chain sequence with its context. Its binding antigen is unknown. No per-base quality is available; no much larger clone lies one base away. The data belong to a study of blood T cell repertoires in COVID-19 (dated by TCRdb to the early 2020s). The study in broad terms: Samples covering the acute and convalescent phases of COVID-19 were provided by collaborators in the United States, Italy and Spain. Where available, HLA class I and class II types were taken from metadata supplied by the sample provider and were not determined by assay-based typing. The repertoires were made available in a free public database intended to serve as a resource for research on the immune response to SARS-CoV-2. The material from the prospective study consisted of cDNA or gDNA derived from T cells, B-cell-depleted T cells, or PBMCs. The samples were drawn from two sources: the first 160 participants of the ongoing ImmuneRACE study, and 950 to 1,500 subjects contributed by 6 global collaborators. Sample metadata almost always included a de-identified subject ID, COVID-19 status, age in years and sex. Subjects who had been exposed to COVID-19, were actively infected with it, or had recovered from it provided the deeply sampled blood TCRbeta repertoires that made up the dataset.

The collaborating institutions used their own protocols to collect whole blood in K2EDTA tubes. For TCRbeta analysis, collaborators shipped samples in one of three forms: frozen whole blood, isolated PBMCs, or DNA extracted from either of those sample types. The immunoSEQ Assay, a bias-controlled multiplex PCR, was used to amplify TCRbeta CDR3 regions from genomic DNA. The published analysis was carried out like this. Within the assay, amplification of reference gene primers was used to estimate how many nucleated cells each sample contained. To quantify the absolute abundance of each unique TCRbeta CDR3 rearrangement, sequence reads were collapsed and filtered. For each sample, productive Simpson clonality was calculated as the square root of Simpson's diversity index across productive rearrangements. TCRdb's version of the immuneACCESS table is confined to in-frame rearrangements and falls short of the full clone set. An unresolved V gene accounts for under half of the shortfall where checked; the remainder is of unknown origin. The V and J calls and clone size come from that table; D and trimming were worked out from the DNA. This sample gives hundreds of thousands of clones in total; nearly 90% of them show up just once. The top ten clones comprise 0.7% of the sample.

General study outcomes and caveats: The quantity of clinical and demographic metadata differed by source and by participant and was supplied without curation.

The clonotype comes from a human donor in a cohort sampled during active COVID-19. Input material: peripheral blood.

CDR3 protein: CASSTGAGANVLTF. The nucleotide sequence reads TGTGCCAGCAGCACAGGGGCTGGGGCCAACGTCCTGACTTTC. The chain uses TRBV6-5 and TRBJ2-6, with 7 bases in between that match TRBD1. From a lookup of the germline V gene, CDR1 and CDR2 are MNHEY and SVGAGI. Compared with germline, V lacks 6 bases and J lacks 2 bases; bases without a gene match: 1. The CDR3 goes from the cysteine to the phenylalanine over 14 residues. Solely the CDR3 DNA is kept, with 42 bases framed from the first base.